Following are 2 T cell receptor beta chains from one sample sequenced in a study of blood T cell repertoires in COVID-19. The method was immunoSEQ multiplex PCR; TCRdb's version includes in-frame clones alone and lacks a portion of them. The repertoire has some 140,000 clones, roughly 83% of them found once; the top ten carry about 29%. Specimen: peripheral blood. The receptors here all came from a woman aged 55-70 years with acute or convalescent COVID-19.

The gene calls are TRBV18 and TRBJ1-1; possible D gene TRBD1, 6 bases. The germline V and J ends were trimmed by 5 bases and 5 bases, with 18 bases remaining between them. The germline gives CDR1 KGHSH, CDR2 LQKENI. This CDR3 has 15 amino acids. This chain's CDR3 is CASSSKKGGGTEAFF. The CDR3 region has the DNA TGTGCCAGCTCATCAAAGAAGGGAGGGGGGACTGAAGCTTTCTTT.

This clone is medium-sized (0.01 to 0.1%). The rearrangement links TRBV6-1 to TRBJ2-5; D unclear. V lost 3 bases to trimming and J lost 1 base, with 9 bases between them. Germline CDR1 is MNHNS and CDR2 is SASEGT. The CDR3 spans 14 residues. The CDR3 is CASSDGQIQETQYF. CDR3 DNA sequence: TGTGCCAGCAGTGATGGGCAAATCCAAGAGACCCAGTACTTC.